Listed below are T cell receptor beta chains from one sample, sequenced in a study of CD8+ T cells in alopecia areata. Profiled with immunoSEQ multiplex PCR; TCRdb holds only in-frame clones, not every one. The table has 200,000 to 250,000 clones, about 57% seen once. The sequences come from CD4+ T cells sorted from blood, collected at week 4, from a patient treated with tofacitinib. The receptors originated from a human donor with alopecia areata. CDR3s include the opening cysteine and the closing phenylalanine or tryptophan. D genes are given only for firm matches. Clone size is stated in some rows and not others, as once, few, many or a class when expanded.

V gene: TRBV23-1
D gene: .
clone size: few
J gene: TRBJ2-3
CDR3 DNA: TGCGCCAGCAGCAATTCAAGGAACTGTTTAACAGATACGCAGTATTTT
CDR3 protein: CASSNSRNCLTDTQYF

V gene: TRBV7-2
D gene: .
clone size: .
J gene: TRBJ2-7
CDR3 DNA: TGTGCCAGCAGCTTAGTGCAGGCGGAGGCGGCATATACCTTC
CDR3 protein: CASSLVQAEAAYTF

V gene: TRBV29-1
D gene: .
clone size: once
J gene: TRBJ2-3
CDR3 DNA: TGCAGCGTTGAGCCTAGCGTCGCCCCCGATACGCAGTATTTT
CDR3 protein: CSVEPSVAPDTQYF

V gene: TRBV11-1
D gene: TRBD1
clone size: .
J gene: TRBJ2-2
CDR3 DNA: TGTGCCAGCAGCTCTCCCCCGGGACAGCGATACACCGGGGAGCTGTTTTTT
CDR3 protein: CASSSPPGQRYTGELFF

V gene: TRBV7-3
D gene: .
clone size: .
J gene: TRBJ2-1
CDR3 DNA: TGTGCCAGCAGCTTACAAGTAGGTGAGCAGTTCTTC
CDR3 protein: CASSLQVGEQFF

V gene: TRBV29-1
D gene: TRBD1
clone size: .
J gene: TRBJ1-1
CDR3 DNA: TGCAGCGTTGCGGGTCAGGGGGAACGAACTGAAGCTTTCTTT
CDR3 protein: CSVAGQGERTEAFF

V gene: TRBV27
D gene: TRBD1
clone size: once
J gene: TRBJ2-3
CDR3 DNA: TGTGCCAGCACCGCGAGGGCGAACAGGGGGCGAGATACGCAGTATTTT
CDR3 protein: CASTARANRGRDTQYF

V gene: TRBV7-2
D gene: .
clone size: few
J gene: TRBJ1-1
CDR3 DNA: TGTGCCAGCAGCTTAGATTCTAGAACGGAAGCTTTCTTT
CDR3 protein: CASSLDSRTEAFF

V gene: TRBV6-6
D gene: TRBD1
clone size: few
J gene: TRBJ2-4
CDR3 DNA: TGTGCCAGCAGTACCGACAGGGTCCTAGCCAAAAACATTCAGTACTTC
CDR3 protein: CASSTDRVLAKNIQYF

V gene: TRBV30
D gene: .
clone size: few
J gene: TRBJ1-1
CDR3 DNA: TGTGCCTGGAGTAAATTTGCGAACACTGAAGCTTTCTTT
CDR3 protein: CAWSKFANTEAFF

V gene: TRBV4-3
D gene: .
clone size: .
J gene: TRBJ1-6
CDR3 DNA: TGCGCCAGCAGCCCTACGGGCCGCTCCTATAATTCACCCCTCCACTTT
CDR3 protein: CASSPTGRSYNSPLHF

V gene: TRBV7-2
D gene: TRBD1
clone size: few
J gene: TRBJ2-7
CDR3 DNA: TGTGCCATTTCAACAGGGGGTTTCGAGCAGTACTTC
CDR3 protein: CAISTGGFEQYF

V gene: TRBV5-1
D gene: TRBD2
clone size: .
J gene: TRBJ2-1
CDR3 DNA: TGCGCCAGCAGCCCCCATCAGGGGTCACTAGCGGGTGAGCAGTTCTTC
CDR3 protein: CASSPHQGSLAGEQFF